One and the same sample provided the 5 T cell receptor beta chains below, sequenced in a study of monozygotic twins with inflammatory bowel disease. TCRdb reprocessed the 5' RACE reads and stores each CDR3 protein as one record, lacking DNA. This sample's table reports fewer than 350,000 distinct CDR3 sequences. The sequenced sample was blood. The origin of the receptors is a human donor with ulcerative colitis or Crohn's disease, or a healthy co-twin of an affected twin (not recorded which).

The chain is built from TRBV4-1 and TRBJ1-5; TCRdb returns TRBD1, unconfirmable since there is no DNA. The CDR3 loop spans 15 amino acids. CDR1 and CDR2 (germline): MGHRA, YSYEKL. CDR3 in amino acids: CASSQDGRVTQPQHF.

This chain joins TRBV6-6 and TRBJ2-5; TCRdb names TRBD2, which stays unverified in the absence of DNA. Germline V gene lookup returns CDR1 MNHNY and CDR2 SVGAGI (reference sequence). This CDR3 contains 14 residues. The CDR3 reads CASSRLAGKETQYF.

J is TRBJ2-2 and V is TRBV12-3 or TRBV12-4; TCRdb reports TRBD1, a call that lacks DNA to check it against. The CDR3 contains 15 residues. Here the CDR3 reads CASIPGQLNTGELFF.

The CDR3 region is CASSRVGGWTQETQYF. The J gene is TRBJ2-5, the V gene TRBV18; TCRdb's D gene call, TRBD1, goes unchecked for lack of DNA. The CDR3 extends over 16 amino acids. Germline V gene data show CDR1 as KGHSH and CDR2 as LQKENI.

J is TRBJ2-1 and V is TRBV7-2; TCRdb returns TRBD1, unconfirmable since there is no DNA. The CDR3 runs 12 residues. The germline V gene has CDR1 SGHTA and CDR2 FQGNSA. This chain's CDR3 is CASSLGGGEQFF.